The clone carrying this T cell receptor beta chain was seen only once. What it binds is unknown. Unsorted PBMC replicate PCRs used approximately 290 ng DNA, around 28,000 T cell genomes. TCRdb's copy holds only in-frame clones and misses some; the assay was immunoSEQ multiplex PCR. The sample includes fewer than 500,000 clones, nearly 80% seen only once; the top ten take 9.5% to 15%. J was trimmed by 4 bases and V by 2 bases; bases with no gene match: 10. Germline-derived CDR1 and CDR2 are ENHRY and SYGVKD. This CDR3 is built from 18 residues. This entry is derived from a study of shared clonotypes between healthy human individuals. Broader study findings: With few donors, the genetic and exposure-history diversity represented was limited.

This TCR was recovered from a woman aged 40 to 49 in good health. Some clones in this sample may be carry-over from other donors' samples. The material sequenced was PBMCs. The rearrangement links TRBV10-3 to TRBJ2-1, with 11 bases that match TRBD2. The CDR3 here is CAISETLSGRAEYNEQFF. In DNA, the CDR3 is TGTGCCATCAGTGAGACCCTTAGCGGGAGGGCCGAATACAATGAGCAGTTCTTC.